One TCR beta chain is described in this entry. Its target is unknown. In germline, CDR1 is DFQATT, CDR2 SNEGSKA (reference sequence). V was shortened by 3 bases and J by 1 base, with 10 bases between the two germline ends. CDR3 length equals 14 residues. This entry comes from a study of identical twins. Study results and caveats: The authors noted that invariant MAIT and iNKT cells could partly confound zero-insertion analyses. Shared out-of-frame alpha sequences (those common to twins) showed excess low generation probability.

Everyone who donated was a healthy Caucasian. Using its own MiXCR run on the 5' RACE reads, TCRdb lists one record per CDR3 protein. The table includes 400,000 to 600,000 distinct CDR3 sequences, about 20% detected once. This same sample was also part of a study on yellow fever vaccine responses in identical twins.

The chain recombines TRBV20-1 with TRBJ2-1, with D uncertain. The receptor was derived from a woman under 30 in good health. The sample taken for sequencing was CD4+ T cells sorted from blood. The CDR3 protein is CSARMPPSYNEQFF. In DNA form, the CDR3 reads TGCAGTGCTAGGATGCCGCCTTCCTACAATGAGCAGTTCTTC.